This T cell receptor (beta chain) is from a study of long-term antiretroviral therapy in people with HIV. Assay version v3.0 of immunoSEQ was used, and it was run at survey level. TCRdb's copy holds only in-frame clones and misses some; the assay was immunoSEQ multiplex PCR. Among about 40,000 clones listed, 75% to 90% were seen once. On this clone: Its antigen remains unidentified.

Every donor had one or more pre-ART and two or more post-ART PBMC samples. Study-level findings and limits: Before ART, certain clones expanded, and these dominated the repertoire at all time points.

CDR1 is SGHTA, CDR2 FQGNSA, per germline. CDR3 size: 15 residues. V lost 0 bases to trimming and J lost 0 bases; unmatched junction nucleotides: 1. This receptor was taken from a woman in her fifties or sixties with HIV. The sequencing here drew on unsorted PBMCs, taken 3.1 years after starting antiretroviral therapy. This chain uses TRBV7-2 with TRBJ1-1; 7 nucleotides match TRBD1. The CDR3 nucleotides read TGTGCCAGCAGCTTAGCAGGGGGCTTGAACACTGAAGCTTTCTTT. As protein: CASSLAGGLNTEAFF.